This T cell receptor (beta chain) was sequenced in a study of T cell changes during pregnancy in multiple sclerosis. Assay: immunoSEQ multiplex PCR; the TCRdb copy retains only in-frame clones and omits some. The sample includes under 95,000 clones, about 93% of them seen just once. The V gene lost 2 bases and the J gene lost 6 bases, with 14 bases spanning the gap. The germline CDR1 and CDR2 sequences are MNHNY and SVGAGI (reference sequence). The CDR3 runs to 15 residues. The material sequenced was peripheral blood, taken in the second trimester of pregnancy. This sequence joins TRBV6-6 and TRBJ1-5, with D unresolved. This TCR derives from a female donor in good health, enrolled as a control in a pregnancy study. The CDR3 protein is CASSYEDGGRQPQHF. The CDR3 DNA follows: TGTGCCAGCAGTTACGAGGACGGAGGGCGTCAGCCCCAGCATTTT.